The source of this T cell receptor (beta chain) is a study of CD8 T cells in Susac syndrome. General study findings and limits: That the number of individuals in its TCR sequencing and HLA analysis was relatively small was acknowledged by the study.

Random hexamers served to reverse transcribe roughly 0.45 to 1 ug RNA. TCRdb passed the immunoSEQ multiplex PCR reads through MiXCR, listing each CDR3 protein once. The sample has roughly 160,000 distinct CDR3 sequences; approximately 95% are singletons. CD8+ and CD4+ T cells from blood underwent TCR beta sequencing. The authors negatively isolated CD8+ and CD4+ T cells and FACS-enriched TEMRA cells. On this clonotype itself: The antigen is unknown.

The germline CDR1 and CDR2 sequences are SGHNT and YYREEE (reference sequence). V was clipped by 3 bases and J by 2 bases, with 17 bases between them. The CDR3 has 16 residues. Sequenced: CD4+ T cells from PBMCs. The source is a human donor with Susac syndrome. The chain joins TRBV5-4 to TRBJ2-5; D is unclear. CDR3 coding DNA: TGTGCCAGCAGCTCCGAATTGACCTTGTTTCAAGAGACCCAGTACTTC. Amino acid sequence: CASSSELTLFQETQYF.